This T cell receptor beta chain was recorded in a study of PD-L1 blockade in urothelial cancer. The V gene end was trimmed by 4 bases and the J gene end by 6 bases; junction bases not matched to a gene: 6. The CDR3 runs 13 residues. The germline V gene encodes CDR1 MNHEY and CDR2 SVGAGI. Measured with immunoSEQ multiplex PCR; TCRdb has only the in-frame clones, and not every one. The top ten clones hold approximately 15% of a sample with some 50,000 clones, 70% to 90% of them seen once. Documented time point: pretreatment peripheral blood. The sample in question was PBMCs, obtained around atezolizumab (anti-PD-L1) treatment. The origin of this receptor is an older woman with urothelial cancer. The chain combines TRBV6-5 with TRBJ2-7; 7 bases agree with TRBD2. CDR3 nucleotide sequence: TGTGCCAGCAGTTCCCCTGGGGGGGGCGAGCAGTACTTC. Protein: CASSSPGGGEQYF.